This TCR beta chain was captured by sequencing in a study of blood T cell repertoires in COVID-19. Study in general: Collection of acute and convalescent COVID-19 samples took place in the United States, Italy and Spain. Sources were T cells, B-cell-depleted T cells, or PBMCs; the material itself was cDNA or gDNA.

Germline CDR1 SGHNT, CDR2 YYREEE (reference sequence). The CDR3 loop spans 14 amino acids. After removal of 4 bases from V and 4 bases from J, the junction contained 7 bases not matched to a gene. Original processing methods: Reference gene primer amplification gave nucleated cell count estimates. Repertoires were generated with immunoSEQ multiplex PCR, while TCRdb's copy carries only in-frame clones and drops some. V, J and clone size were drawn from that table, and D and trimming were deduced from the DNA. The sample contains 250,000 to 300,000 clones, about 76% of which appear only once. The sample consisted of peripheral blood. The chain has TRBV5-4 and TRBJ2-7, with 8 bases lining up with TRBD2. The clonotype was recovered from a woman aged 55-69 years with active or convalescent COVID-19. CDR3 sequence reads: CASSRGGAKYEQYF. CDR3 coding DNA: TGTGCCAGCAGCCGGGGGGGGGCGAAATACGAGCAGTACTTC.